This TCR beta chain was captured by sequencing in a study of blood T cell repertoires in COVID-19. Turning to the study itself: Samples of COVID-19 (acute and convalescent) were obtained from the United States, Italy and Spain. T cells, B-cell-depleted T cells, or PBMCs supplied cDNA or gDNA.

Germline trimming cut 3 bases from V and 2 bases from J; bases unmatched to any gene: 11. CDR3 length: 17 residues. Germline V gives CDR1 SGHKS, CDR2 YYEKEE (reference sequence). In the source study's methods: Reference gene primer amplification in the assay estimated nucleated cell counts. Clones were sequenced by immunoSEQ multiplex PCR, and TCRdb holds only the in-frame ones, with some missing. The V and J calls and the clone size are those of that table, but D and trimming were determined from the DNA. The table has around 28,000 clones, roughly 90% seen once. Sample: peripheral blood. The TCR sequence derives from a human donor in a cohort sampled during active COVID-19. V and J are TRBV5-5 and TRBJ2-5, with 9 bases aligning to TRBD2. CDR3 nucleotide sequence: TGTGCCAGCAGCTGGGGGGCGCTAGCGGGGCTTCAAGAGACCCAGTACTTC. Protein sequence: CASSWGALAGLQETQYF.